This T cell receptor (beta chain) was recovered during a study of T cell responses to AZD1222 COVID-19 vaccine. Notes on the study in general: At 160-218 and 743-854, vaccine-associated CD4 TCRs were dominant, and they spanned spike. Seropositive status at baseline applied to only five to seven AZD1222 recipients.

Turning to this clone: Its antigen is not known.

TCRdb's copy holds only in-frame clones and misses some; the assay was immunoSEQ multiplex PCR. Among over 95,000 clones listed, more than 70% were seen once. The CDR3 length is 14 residues. Trimming pared 3 bases from V and 7 bases from J, leaving 15 bases between. Germline loops: CDR1 KGHSH, CDR2 LQKENI. V usage is TRBV18 and J usage is TRBJ1-1; TRBD1 is a possible D gene (6 bases). This specimen consisted of peripheral blood, obtained 28 days after the second AZD1222 dose. The TCR originated in an adult who received the AZD1222 COVID-19 vaccine. CDR3 sequence (DNA): TGTGCCAGCTCACCGGTGACAGGCGCACTTGAAGCTTTCTTT. Protein product: CASSPVTGALEAFF.